This passage covers 32 T cell receptor beta chains from one sample sequenced in a study of vaccination effects on CD4 cells after COVID-19. The assay was immunoSEQ multiplex PCR, and TCRdb's table has in-frame clones only and misses some. This table has some 31,000 clones, approximately 81% appearing once. Researchers isolated CD4+ T cells once roughly ten days of culture had elapsed. This individual contracted SARS-CoV-2 between March and December 2020, as verified by PCR. BNT162b2 vaccine or mRNA-1273 vaccine was given to participants in two doses. For these receptors, no antigen is known. The source material was CD4+ T cells from PBMCs cultured without peptide, sampled after COVID-19 vaccination. The receptor set was obtained from a human donor who had a prior SARS-CoV-2 infection.

This clone has only a few counts. The chain has TRBV6-6 and TRBJ2-1; TRBD2 matches at 12 bases. The CDR3 extends over 15 amino acids. The germline gives CDR1 MNHNY, CDR2 SVGAGI (reference sequence). The V segment lost 4 bases and the J segment 8 bases; nucleotides outside the gene matches: 6. The DNA of the CDR3 is TGTGCCAGCAGTTTCCTAGCGGGAGGGGGCGATGAGCAGTTCTTC. Protein sequence: CASSFLAGGGDEQFF.

This chain uses TRBV19 with TRBJ2-3; 9 positions agree with TRBD2. The CDR3 has 17 amino acids. V lost 0 bases to trimming and J lost 3 bases; unmatched junction nucleotides: 7. Germline lookup yields CDR1 LNHDA and CDR2 SQIVND (reference sequence). CDR3 nucleotides: TGTGCCAGTAGTATAGATTCTTTAGCGGGAGTAACAGATACGCAGTATTTT. Amino acid sequence: CASSIDSLAGVTDTQYF.

The V and J genes are TRBV7-2 and TRBJ2-1; D possibly corresponds to TRBD2 (6 bases). Between the trimmed V and J ends, which lost 1 base and 0 bases, there was a span of 16 bases. Germline CDR1 is SGHTA and CDR2 is FQGNSA. The CDR3 is made up of 18 amino acids. The CDR3 loop reads CASSLVFWRGPSYNEQFF. Here the CDR3 DNA reads TGTGCCAGCAGCTTAGTATTTTGGCGGGGACCCTCCTACAATGAGCAGTTCTTC.

V and J are TRBV5-1 and TRBJ2-2; the D gene is possibly TRBD1 (6 bases). The CDR3 has 15 residues. The germline V and J ends were trimmed by 2 bases and 8 bases, with 16 bases remaining between them. Per the germline V gene, CDR1 is SGHRS and CDR2 is YFSETQ. DNA of the CDR3: TGCGCCAGCAGCTTCCTGGCCACAGGGACAGGGGAGCTGTTTTTT. As protein: CASSFLATGTGELFF.

This clone was seen a handful of times. This sequence joins TRBV15 and TRBJ1-1; 7 bases fit TRBD1. The CDR3 has 14 residues. Germline-derived CDR1 and CDR2 are LNHNV and YYDKDF (reference sequence). V lost 4 bases, J lost 3 bases, and 5 bases stayed unmatched. CDR3 sequence: CATSTGQRDTEAFF. The CDR3 DNA reads TGTGCCACCAGCACGGGACAGAGGGACACTGAAGCTTTCTTT.

This chain joins TRBV27 and TRBJ2-5; D not certain. The CDR3 is made up of 13 amino acids. CDR1 and CDR2 (germline): MNHEY, SMNVEV (reference sequence). Trimming shortened V by 6 bases and J by 0 bases, and 8 bases separated the two germline ends. As DNA, the CDR3 is TGTGCCAGCAGCTACAGCTACCAAGAGACCCAGTACTTC. Amino acids: CASSYSYQETQYF.

A few counts support this clone. This sequence joins TRBV5-5 and TRBJ1-3; D remains unclear. The germline V gene has CDR1 SGHKS and CDR2 YYEKEE (reference sequence). CDR3 size: 14 residues. V was shortened by 1 base and J by 4 bases, with 9 bases between the two germline ends. For the CDR3, the DNA is TGTGCCAGCAGCTTGAATGTCGGCGGAAACACCATATATTTT. It codes for CASSLNVGGNTIYF.

V gene TRBV5-1 combines with J gene TRBJ2-2, with TRBD1 matching over 9 bases. Germline V gene data show CDR1 as SGHRS and CDR2 as YFSETQ. Trimming took 3 bases from V and 4 from J; bases not matched to a gene: 7. The CDR3 runs to 16 residues. CDR3 region: CASSSQGAGTTGELFF. The CDR3 nucleotides read TGCGCCAGCAGCTCACAGGGGGCGGGTACCACCGGGGAGCTGTTTTTT.

The genes are TRBV27 and TRBJ1-2; 8 nucleotides agree with TRBD1. This CDR3 has 15 residues. CDR1 and CDR2 from the germline V gene are MNHEY and SMNVEV (reference sequence). J was trimmed by 3 bases and V by 5 bases; bases with no gene match: 8. DNA for the CDR3: TGTGCCAGCAGTCTCAATCAGGGGGCCGACTATGGCTACACCTTC. This gives the protein CASSLNQGADYGYTF.

The chain carries TRBV5-4 and TRBJ1-2; 9 positions match TRBD1. This CDR3 has 16 amino acids. CDR1 is SGHNT and CDR2 is YYREEE in the germline V gene (reference sequence). The junction had 5 bases not matched to a gene; V was cut back by 0 bases and J by 2 bases. The chain's CDR3 is CASSLGGTGSNYGYTF. In nucleotides, the CDR3 is TGTGCCAGCAGCTTGGGCGGGACAGGGTCCAACTATGGCTACACCTTC.

This clone was counted a few times. This chain connects TRBV3-1 (or the pseudogene TRBV3-2) to TRBJ2-5, with TRBD1 identical over 7 bases. From germline, CDR1 is LGHDT and CDR2 YNNKEL (reference sequence). The CDR3 totals 13 residues. J lost 7 bases, V lost 4 bases, and 6 bases had no gene match. The CDR3 sequence: CASSPDRYGTQYF. The CDR3 nucleotides read TGTGCCAGCAGCCCGGACAGGTATGGGACCCAGTACTTC.

Only a few counts were recorded for this clone. The chain links TRBV4-1 to TRBJ1-5, with a possible D match to TRBD1 (6 bases). Trimming took off 4 bases at V and 4 bases at J, with 20 bases between the two ends. This CDR3 spans 17 amino acids. Germline assignment: CDR1 MGHRA and CDR2 YSYEKL. CDR3 protein: CASSLRTGNLRNQPQHF. Here the CDR3 DNA reads TGCGCCAGCAGCCTGCGAACAGGGAACCTTAGGAATCAGCCCCAGCATTTT.

This clone was counted once. This sequence joins TRBV6-6 and TRBJ2-1; 10 positions agree with TRBD2. Germline assignment: CDR1 MNHNY and CDR2 SVGAGI (reference sequence). The ends lost 7 bases at V and 7 bases at J; junction bases unmatched: 7. The CDR3 has 14 amino acids. The DNA of the CDR3 is TGTGCCAGCAATCGACTAGCGGGTGGAAATGAGCAGTTCTTC. Its translation is CASNRLAGGNEQFF.

This sequence joins TRBV9 and TRBJ2-7; D is possibly TRBD2 (6 bases). The CDR3 is 14 residues long. In germline, CDR1 is SGDLS, CDR2 YYNGEE. The V end lost 0 bases, the J end lost 3 bases, and 10 bases lay between the germline ends. CDR3 sequence reads: CASSVDSGSYEQYF. The CDR3, as DNA: TGTGCCAGCAGCGTAGATAGCGGAAGCTACGAGCAGTACTTC. Full variable domain (rest looked up from reference TRBV9 and TRBJ2-7): DSGVTQTPKHLITATGQRVTLRCSPRSGDLSVYWYQQSLDQGLQFLIQYYNGEERAKGNILERFSAQQFPDLHSELNLSSLELGDSALYFCASSVDSGSYEQYFGPGTRLTVT.

This chain links TRBV3-1 (or the pseudogene TRBV3-2) with TRBJ1-1; maybe TRBD1 (5 bases). Germline V gene sequence: CDR1 LGHDT, CDR2 YNNKEL (reference sequence). The CDR3 extends over 16 amino acids. V lost 1 base and J lost 4, with 16 bases in between. The CDR3 DNA follows: TGTGCCAGCAGCCAAGTTTCCAACAGGTGGGGCACTGAAGCTTTCTTT. Encoded protein: CASSQVSNRWGTEAFF.

The V and J genes are TRBV7-2 and TRBJ2-2; TRBD1 matches at 10 bases. The germline gives CDR1 SGHTA, CDR2 FQGNSA. The CDR3 extends over 15 amino acids. V gave up 5 bases and J gave up 4 bases; unmatched junction bases: 4. The CDR3 loop is CASSPDRGRTGELFF. The CDR3 nucleotides read TGTGCCAGCAGCCCAGACAGGGGGCGCACCGGGGAGCTGTTTTTT.

The chain employs TRBV4-3 and TRBJ1-2; D gene uncertain. The length of the CDR3 is 14 residues. CDR1 is LGHNA, CDR2 YSLEER, per germline. The V end lost 0 bases, the J end lost 8 bases, and 13 bases lay between the germline ends. The CDR3: CASSQDNLPSGYTF. DNA of the CDR3: TGCGCCAGCAGCCAAGACAACTTACCTTCGGGCTACACCTTC.

The V call is TRBV27, the J call TRBJ2-7; 10 bases agree with TRBD2. V was pared by 2 bases and J by 2 bases, with 3 bases of the junction left unmatched. This CDR3 comprises 15 residues. The germline CDR1 and CDR2 sequences are MNHEY and SMNVEV (reference sequence). CDR3 bases: TGTGCCAGCAGTTTAAGCGGGAGGGCAACCTACGAGCAGTACTTC. Encoded protein: CASSLSGRATYEQYF.

Worth noting for this clone: Relative to the germline gene, one junction end is altered; a read error may explain this. The chain carries TRBV6-5 and TRBJ2-7; D is unresolved. The CDR3 extends over 13 amino acids. Germline loops: CDR1 MNHEY, CDR2 SVGAGI. In nucleotides, the CDR3 is TGTGCCAGCAGCAGACGGTCCTACGAGCAGTACTCGTTC. This sequence encodes CASSRRSYEQYSF.

This chain links TRBV2 with TRBJ1-1; D is perhaps TRBD1 (5 bases). The V end lost 8 bases, the J end lost 0 bases, and 13 bases lay between the germline ends. CDR1 is SNHLY and CDR2 is FYNNEI in the germline V gene. The CDR3 has 14 residues. The CDR3: CASVPGTVNTEAFF. The CDR3 coding sequence is TGTGCCAGCGTCCCCGGGACCGTGAACACTGAAGCTTTCTTT.

The chain joins TRBV5-8 to TRBJ1-2; D call uncertain. CDR1 and CDR2 (germline): SGHTS, YDEGEE. V dropped 4 bases and J dropped 8 bases, with 15 bases sitting between them. This CDR3 has 13 residues. CDR3 sequence: CASSPHEYGGYTF. The CDR3 DNA reads as TGTGCCAGCAGCCCACACGAGTACGGAGGCTACACCTTC.

This chain joins TRBV7-3 and TRBJ2-2; 7 bases align to TRBD2. The V and J ends lost 7 bases and 3 bases, in that order; junction bases with no gene match: 5. The germline gives CDR1 SGHTA, CDR2 FQGTGA. This CDR3 spans 14 amino acids. CDR3 in DNA: TGTGCCAGCAACCCCGGGGGGTACACCGGGGAGCTGTTTTTT. Translated, it gives CASNPGGYTGELFF.

The chain employs TRBV9 and TRBJ2-1, with 10 bases aligning to TRBD2. Trimming removed 5 bases from V and 0 bases from J; junction bases left unmatched: 14. Per the germline V gene, CDR1 is SGDLS and CDR2 is YYNGEE. This CDR3 spans 19 amino acids. Written as DNA, the CDR3 is TGTGCCAGCAGTCAGGGGACTAGCGCGTACACAAACTCCTACAATGAGCAGTTCTTC. Its translation is CASSQGTSAYTNSYNEQFF.

The chain uses TRBV3-1 (or the pseudogene TRBV3-2) and TRBJ1-3; 8 bases match TRBD1. J was trimmed by 3 bases and V by 4 bases; bases with no gene match: 11. CDR3 length: 17 amino acids. The germline gives CDR1 LGHDT, CDR2 YNNKEL (reference sequence). As DNA, the CDR3 is TGTGCCAGCAGCCTATCCTCCCAACAGGGGGTTGGAAACACCATATATTTT. Amino acids: CASSLSSQQGVGNTIYF.

Only a few counts were recorded for this clone. This chain links TRBV10-3 with TRBJ2-7, with TRBD2 matching 7 bases. V shed 0 bases, J shed 10 bases, and the junction held 6 bases outside the gene matches. This CDR3 has 13 residues. CDR1 and CDR2 from the germline V gene are ENHRY and SYGVKD. CDR3 in DNA: TGTGCCATCAGTGAGTCCGGCGGGGGTAAACAGTACTTC. Translation: CAISESGGGKQYF.

The rearrangement uses TRBV5-6 and TRBJ1-2; 11 bases agree with TRBD1. Germline V gene lookup returns CDR1 SGHDT and CDR2 YYEEEE. This CDR3 comprises 14 residues. The ends lost 3 bases at V and 10 bases at J; junction bases unmatched: 8. CDR3 bases: TGTGCCAGCAGCTCCCGGACAGGGGGCTTGCTCTACACCTTC. Translating gives CASSSRTGGLLYTF.

The rearrangement uses TRBV7-2 and TRBJ2-7; no clear D. V lost 4 bases to trimming and J lost 0 bases, with 4 bases between them. CDR1 and CDR2 from the germline V gene are SGHTA and FQGNSA. The CDR3 spans 12 residues. CDR3 residues: CASSSHSYEQYF. The CDR3, as DNA: TGTGCCAGCAGCTCCCACTCCTACGAGCAGTACTTC.

V is TRBV11-3 and J is TRBJ2-3; TRBD1 aligns across 8 bases. V lost 4 bases to trimming and J lost 4 bases; unmatched junction nucleotides: 7. The CDR3 sequence is 15 residues long. The germline V gene has CDR1 SGHNT and CDR2 YENEEA. The CDR3 DNA reads as TGTGCCAGCAGCTCAGGACAGGGAGCGGCAGATACGCAGTATTTT. Amino acids: CASSSGQGAADTQYF.

Notes on this clone: An end of the junction does not agree with germline; a read error may underlie this. The gene calls are TRBV7-7 and TRBJ2-1; 10 bases are a match to TRBD1. Looked up from germline, CDR1 is SSHAT and CDR2 is FNYEAQ (reference sequence). CDR3 length: 15 residues. As DNA, the CDR3 is TGTGCTAGCAGCCACGGACAGGGGGCCTACAATGAGCAGTTCTTC. This codes for CASSHGQGAYNEQFF.

The chain uses TRBV29-1 and TRBJ2-2, with unresolved D. Germline-derived CDR1 and CDR2 are SQVTM and ANQGSEA. The CDR3 contains 15 residues. V was shortened by 4 bases and J by 5 bases, with 17 bases between the two germline ends. The CDR3 nucleotides are TGCAGCGTTGCCGCCCTGAGGTCCTCAACCGGGGAGCTGTTTTTT. Its protein is CSVAALRSSTGELFF.

This sequence joins TRBV10-3 and TRBJ2-3, with unresolved D. The CDR3 spans 12 residues. Germline assignment: CDR1 ENHRY and CDR2 SYGVKD. V lost 3 bases and J lost 2, with 3 bases in between. The CDR3 here is CAISDLTDTQYF. In nucleotides, the CDR3 is TGTGCCATCAGTGACCTCACAGATACGCAGTATTTT.

This clone has more than one count but fewer than ten. The gene calls are TRBV3-1 (or the pseudogene TRBV3-2) and TRBJ2-7; the match to TRBD1 covers 7 bases. Trimming at V came to 0 bases and at J to 3 bases, leaving 8 bases not matched to a gene. Germline lookup yields CDR1 LGHDT and CDR2 YNNKEL (reference sequence). The CDR3 is 16 amino acids. The CDR3 region is CASSQDLRQGSYEQYF. In DNA, the CDR3 is TGTGCCAGCAGCCAAGATCTGAGACAGGGTAGCTACGAGCAGTACTTC.